Only one count was recorded for the clone carrying this T cell receptor (beta chain). The target antigen is unknown. This sample was taken from a study of yellow fever vaccine responses in identical twins. Study results and limitations: Vaccine T cell responses of twins reportedly seemed partly convergent and partly personalized.

TCRdb reprocessed the RT-PCR reads with MiXCR, giving one entry per CDR3 protein. The profile shows 3,000 to 3,500 distinct CDR3 sequences, about 88% of them singletons. Trimming removed 0 bases from V and 5 bases from J; junction bases left unmatched: 13. The germline V gene has CDR1 SGDLS and CDR2 YYNGEE. The CDR3 totals 17 residues. V is TRBV9 and J is TRBJ2-7; 8 bases agree with TRBD1. Here the sequenced sample was T cells from blood (PBMCs), unsorted or a sorted subset (not recorded which), taken before or after yellow fever vaccination (not recorded which). This TCR was sampled from a woman younger than 30 who received the yellow fever vaccine. For the CDR3, the DNA is TGTGCCAGCAGCGTAGTAAGACAGGGGCAAAGAATCCACGAGCAGTACTTC. Protein product: CASSVVRQGQRIHEQYF.